The following is a T cell receptor beta chain sequence with its context. The data were obtained in a study of blood T cell repertoires in COVID-19. Measured with immunoSEQ multiplex PCR; TCRdb has only the in-frame clones, and not every one. This sample has tens of thousands of clones, with about 89% found just once. CDR1 and CDR2 (germline): WSHSY, SAAADI. This CDR3 region has 10 residues. V lost 8 bases and J 8 bases, leaving 6 bases between the germline ends. This clonotype originated in a human donor in a cohort sampled during active COVID-19. Sequencing was carried out using peripheral blood. This chain links TRBV10-2 with TRBJ1-4; D gene unclear. DNA of the CDR3: TGCGCCAGCGGGCAGGAAAAACTGTTTTTT. Protein: CASGQEKLFF.